A selection of T cell receptor beta chains follows, all from one sample in a study of T cell clones after liver transplantation. Profiling relied on immunoSEQ multiplex PCR, and the TCRdb table lists in-frame clones only, not all of them. The sample shows 45,000 to 60,000 clones, about 71% of them seen only once. This specimen consisted of CD4+ T cells from blood, obtained at the roughly 16-month timepoint. Receptor source: a human patient who received a liver transplant. The graft donor may have contributed some T cells. Both conserved end residues are part of each CDR3. Each record gives: clone size, J gene, V gene, D gene, CDR3 protein, CDR3 DNA. D genes are given only for firm matches. Only some rows state a clone size, as once, few, many or a class for expanded clones.

. TRBJ1-1 TRBV6-5 . CASSRRGYMDTEAFF TGTGCCAGCTCCCGGCGGGGGTATATGGACACTGAAGCTTTCTTT
. TRBJ1-2 TRBV6-5 TRBD1 CASRLPGQGARGYTF TGTGCCAGCAGACTCCCGGGACAGGGGGCGCGGGGCTACACCTTC
. TRBJ1-6 TRBV10-2 TRBD1 CASSQLQGADSPLHF TGCGCCAGCTCACAACTACAGGGGGCTGATTCACCCCTCCACTTT
. TRBJ1-1 TRBV5-1 . CASSFRVDDTEAFF TGCGCCAGCAGCTTCAGGGTCGACGACACTGAAGCTTTCTTT
medium-sized TRBJ1-1 TRBV29-1 TRBD1 CSVEETGTGDEAFF TGCAGCGTTGAAGAAACCGGGACAGGGGATGAAGCTTTCTTT
. TRBJ1-1 TRBV27 TRBD1 CASSRRQGRANTEAFF TGTGCCAGCAGTAGACGACAGGGGCGGGCGAACACTGAAGCTTTCTTT
. TRBJ1-6 TRBV9 TRBD1 CASSARDRINSPLHF TGTGCCAGCAGCGCCCGGGACAGGATTAATTCACCCCTCCACTTT
few TRBJ2-7 TRBV6-6 TRBD2 CASSPGTSQIEQYF TGTGCCAGCAGCCCTGGGACTAGTCAGATCGAGCAGTACTTC
. TRBJ1-1 TRBV19 . CASMRLGTEAFF TGTGCCAGTATGAGGCTGGGCACTGAAGCTTTCTTT
. TRBJ1-5 TRBV19 TRBD1 CASSISPGTGGFPQHF TGTGCCAGTAGTATCTCCCCCGGGACAGGGGGATTCCCCCAGCATTTT
few TRBJ2-2 TRBV4-3 . CASSPGGNTGELFF TGCGCCAGCAGCCCGGGCGGGAACACCGGGGAGCTGTTTTTT
. TRBJ2-4 TRBV7-2 TRBD1 CASGEGGSAKNIQYF TGTGCCAGCGGCGAAGGGGGCTCGGCCAAAAACATTCAGTACTTC
many TRBJ1-3 TRBV7-9 . CASSSGQSSGNTIYF TGTGCCAGCAGCTCAGGACAGAGCTCTGGAAACACCATATATTTT
. TRBJ1-3 TRBV30 . CAWSVRGPNSGNTIYF TGTGCCTGGAGTGTTCGGGGGCCTAACTCTGGAAACACCATATATTTT
. TRBJ2-2 TRBV11-3 . CASSFEGVGTGELFF TGTGCCAGCAGCTTTGAGGGAGTGGGGACCGGGGAGCTGTTTTTT
. TRBJ2-1 TRBV10-2 . CASGGQGGYNEQFF TGCGCCAGCGGGGGGCAGGGGGGCTACAATGAGCAGTTCTTC
. TRBJ2-1 TRBV19 TRBD1 CASSPGLDRGHWGEVSNEQFF TGTGCCAGTAGTCCCGGTCTGGACAGGGGCCACTGGGGCGAGGTATCCAATGAGCAGTTCTTC
. TRBJ2-3 TRBV18 TRBD1 CASSPGTGADTQYF TGTGCCAGCTCACCGGGTACAGGGGCAGATACGCAGTATTTT
. TRBJ1-2 TRBV7-2 . CASSSGSLSSGYTF TGTGCCAGCAGCTCCGGGTCGCTCTCCTCTGGCTACACCTTC
few TRBJ2-1 TRBV28 . CASTPPGGISDEQFF TGTGCCAGCACCCCGCCCGGCGGGATAAGCGATGAGCAGTTCTTC
few TRBJ2-3 TRBV5-1 . CASSLDGSGDTQYF TGCGCCAGCAGCTTGGACGGGAGTGGAGATACGCAGTATTTT
. TRBJ2-7 TRBV19 . CASSMGPYEQYF TGTGCCAGTAGTATGGGGCCCTACGAGCAGTACTTC
few TRBJ1-1 TRBV19 TRBD1 CASSPGQGWTEAFF TGTGCCAGTAGCCCGGGACAGGGTTGGACTGAAGCTTTCTTT
. TRBJ1-1 TRBV19 . CASSSGMNTEAFF TGTGCCAGTAGTTCGGGGATGAACACTGAAGCTTTCTTT
. TRBJ1-6 TRBV28 . CASSSLSGATYNSPLHF TGTGCCAGCAGTTCACTAAGCGGGGCTACCTATAATTCACCCCTCCACTTT
. TRBJ1-5 TRBV10-3 . CAISPQGTDQPQHF TGTGCCATCAGTCCACAGGGAACGGATCAGCCCCAGCATTTT
. TRBJ2-2 TRBV5-8 TRBD1 CASSPDRAGELFF TGTGCCAGCAGCCCCGACAGGGCCGGGGAGCTGTTTTTT
few TRBJ1-1 TRBV9 . CASSVSSGTEAFF TGTGCCAGCAGCGTCTCCAGCGGCACTGAAGCTTTCTTT
. TRBJ2-2 TRBV5-4 . CASSLRQTRNTGELFF TGTGCCAGCAGCTTGAGGCAAACTAGAAACACCGGGGAGCTGTTTTTT
. TRBJ2-1 TRBV29-1 . CSAITAGYNEQFF TGCAGCGCCATAACGGCCGGATACAATGAGCAGTTCTTC
. TRBJ1-6 TRBV28 . CASRRFRDSPLHF TGTGCCAGCAGACGATTCCGGGATTCACCCCTCCACTTT
few TRBJ1-2 TRBV6-1 TRBD1 CASSESSGQGVYGYTF TGTGCCAGCAGTGAAAGTTCTGGACAGGGGGTCTATGGCTACACCTTC
. TRBJ1-2 TRBV12-5 . CYRGGGLLIGYTF TGTTACAGAGGGGGGGGCCTTTTAATAGGCTACACCTTC
. TRBJ2-2 TRBV7-6 . CASSLLFGELFF TGTGCCAGCAGCTTGTTGTTCGGGGAGCTGTTTTTT
. TRBJ2-5 TRBV7-2 . CASSLAPFGGGAETQYF TGTGCCAGCAGCTTAGCCCCCTTCGGTGGCGGGGCAGAGACCCAGTACTTC
. TRBJ1-1 TRBV29-1 TRBD1 CSGRGQGVFGTEAFF TGCAGCGGTAGGGGACAGGGGGTTTTTGGGACTGAAGCTTTCTTT
. TRBJ1-4 TRBV6-1 . CASSEASGVGEKLFF TGTGCCAGCAGTGAAGCGAGTGGGGTGGGCGAAAAACTGTTTTTT
. TRBJ2-2 TRBV5-4 TRBD2 CASSLESGRAGGELFF TGTGCCAGCAGCTTGGAAAGCGGGAGGGCCGGCGGGGAGCTGTTTTTT
. TRBJ2-1 TRBV4-2 . CASSQDGTPFSYNEQFF TGTGCCAGCAGCCAAGATGGTACCCCCTTTAGCTACAATGAGCAGTTCTTC
. TRBJ2-5 TRBV11-2 . CASSQGQETQYF TGTGCCAGCAGCCAGGGTCAAGAGACCCAGTACTTC
. TRBJ2-1 TRBV5-1 TRBD1 CASSRTGDEIAYNEQFF TGCGCCAGCAGCCGCACAGGGGATGAAATAGCCTACAATGAGCAGTTCTTC
. TRBJ1-2 TRBV5-1 TRBD1 CASSFGQGGGYTF TGCGCCAGCAGCTTCGGACAGGGGGGCGGCTACACCTTC
. TRBJ2-1 TRBV11-1 . CASSLTTSYNEQFF TGTGCCAGCAGCCTCACGACTAGCTACAATGAGCAGTTCTTC
. TRBJ2-1 TRBV10-3 . CAISELRDNEQFF TGTGCCATCAGTGAACTTCGGGACAATGAGCAGTTCTTC
. TRBJ2-3 TRBV9 . CASSTRTDTQYF TGTGCCAGCAGCACCCGCACAGATACGCAGTATTTT
. TRBJ2-5 TRBV11-2 . CASRMGGTQYF TGTGCCAGCAGGATGGGAGGGACCCAGTACTTC
. TRBJ2-3 TRBV5-1 . CASSMALGTDTQYF TGCGCCAGCAGTATGGCCTTAGGCACAGATACGCAGTATTTT
. TRBJ2-3 TRBV11-2 . CASSSITDTQYF TGTGCCAGCAGCTCTATCACAGATACGCAGTATTTT
. TRBJ2-7 TRBV5-1 TRBD1 CASSSSGTGGYEQYF TGCGCCAGCAGCTCGTCCGGGACAGGGGGATACGAGCAGTACTTC
few TRBJ1-6 TRBV6-5 TRBD1 CASAPRGPNSPLHF TGTGCCAGCGCGCCCAGGGGGCCCAATTCACCCCTCCACTTT
once TRBJ2-1 TRBV15 . CATSRDPNNHNEQFF TGTGCCACCAGCCGGGACCCTAATAACCACAATGAGCAGTTCTTC
. TRBJ2-3 TRBV6-4 TRBD2 CASSATSGSTDTQYF TGTGCCAGCAGTGCGACTAGCGGGAGCACAGATACGCAGTATTTT
few TRBJ1-1 TRBV6-1 . CASSEARVFFTEAFF TGTGCCAGCAGTGAGGCCAGGGTGTTTTTCACTGAAGCTTTCTTT
. TRBJ1-4 TRBV5-1 . CASSSLQGDNEKLFF TGCGCCAGCAGCTCACTACAGGGTGATAATGAAAAACTGTTTTTT
. TRBJ2-5 TRBV5-4 TRBD1 CASSFTGGETQYF TGTGCCAGCAGCTTTACAGGGGGAGAGACCCAGTACTTC